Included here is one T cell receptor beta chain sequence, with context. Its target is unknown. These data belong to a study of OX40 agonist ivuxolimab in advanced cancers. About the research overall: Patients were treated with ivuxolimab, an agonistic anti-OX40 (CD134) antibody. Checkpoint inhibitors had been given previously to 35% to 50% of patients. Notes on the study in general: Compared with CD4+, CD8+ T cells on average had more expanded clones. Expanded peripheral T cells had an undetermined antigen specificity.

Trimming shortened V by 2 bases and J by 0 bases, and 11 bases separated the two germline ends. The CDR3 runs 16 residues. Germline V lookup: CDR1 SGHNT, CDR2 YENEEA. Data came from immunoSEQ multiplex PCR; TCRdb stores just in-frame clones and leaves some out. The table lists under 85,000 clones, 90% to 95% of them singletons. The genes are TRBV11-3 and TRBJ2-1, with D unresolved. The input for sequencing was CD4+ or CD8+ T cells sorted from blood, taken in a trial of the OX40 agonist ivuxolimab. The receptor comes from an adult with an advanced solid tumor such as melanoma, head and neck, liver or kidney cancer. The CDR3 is CASSLKVVASYNEQFF. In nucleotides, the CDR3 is TGTGCCAGCAGCTTAAAAGTAGTGGCCTCCTACAATGAGCAGTTCTTC.